The sequence of this T cell receptor (beta chain) was determined in a study of cytomegalovirus exposure and HLA in healthy donors. CDR1 SGHRS and CDR2 YFSETQ come from the germline V gene. This CDR3 has 15 residues. V was trimmed by 0 bases and J by 7 bases, leaving 14 bases between them. Points on this clone: What it binds is unknown.

Points from the study as a whole: The authors later found most CMV-associated TCR beta chains appeared HLA-restricted. Altogether, about 160 TCR beta chains were recorded as cytomegalovirus-associated. The analysis excluded some indistinguishable V segments, including TRBV6-2 and TRBV6-3.

With 60 Vbeta and 13 Jbeta primers, the PCR was carried out. Sequencing was performed with immunoSEQ multiplex PCR; in TCRdb, only in-frame clones are kept and a portion is missing. The sample has about 170,000 clones; under 85% are singletons. What was sequenced was PBMCs. The genes are TRBV5-1 and TRBJ2-1; D may be TRBD1 (5 bases). The TCR sequence derives from a man aged 18 to 30 in good health and CMV-seronegative. DNA of the CDR3: TGCGCCAGCAGCTTGGCCGCAGGGTATTTGAATGAGCAGTTCTTC. Its protein product is CASSLAAGYLNEQFF.